This T cell receptor (beta chain) is drawn from a study of T cell clonotyping in hematopoietic cell transplantation. Only in-frame clones appear in the TCRdb table, and some are missing; sequencing was by immunoSEQ multiplex PCR. The data show some 17,000 clones, 70% to 75% seen once. The CDR3 is made up of 12 amino acids. V was clipped by 2 bases and J by 3 bases, with 6 bases between them. Per the germline V gene, CDR1 is GTSNPN and CDR2 is SVGIG (reference sequence). The TCR was taken from a woman in her sixties or seventies in good health. Some clones in this sample may be carry-over from other donors' samples. Input material: peripheral blood mononuclear cells. The rearrangement links TRBV30 to TRBJ2-3; D remains ambiguous. CDR3 DNA sequence: TGTGCCTGGAGTTCAAGAACAGATACGCAGTATTTT. Amino acid sequence: CAWSSRTDTQYF.